The T cell receptor (beta chain) described here comes from a study of T-cell reconstitution after alpha-beta-depleted transplantation in children. The study, taken as a whole, reports: Expanded clones from the graft, numbering several hundred, reportedly supplied alpha-beta T cells about two months after transplant. At the one-year point after transplant, T-cell counts and TCRbeta diversity were found to come mostly from T cells that had been newly produced. At day 60, the high TCRbeta diversity found in some patients originated from recipient T cells and thymic progenitors that had survived.

Trimming took 2 bases from V and 2 from J, leaving 11 bases between them. CDR1 and CDR2 (germline): SGHDT, YYEEEE. There are 15 residues in the CDR3. Unique molecular identifiers featured in how the TCRbeta library was prepared. TCRdb re-called the PCR reads through MiXCR, storing one row per CDR3 protein. This sample has around 450,000 distinct CDR3 sequences, with around two fifths found just once. This clonotype was counted at least ten times. The antigen is not known. V usage is TRBV5-6 and J usage is TRBJ2-1; D may be TRBD2 (7 bases). The sequenced sample was PBMCs, obtained before TCRalphabeta/CD19-depleted stem cell transplant. This TCR came from a girl aged 2-10 years with aplastic anemia, due to receive a stem cell transplant. Here the CDR3 reads CASSFRGAPYNEQFF. The CDR3 DNA reads TGTGCCAGCAGCTTCCGGGGGGCCCCCTACAATGAGCAGTTCTTC.